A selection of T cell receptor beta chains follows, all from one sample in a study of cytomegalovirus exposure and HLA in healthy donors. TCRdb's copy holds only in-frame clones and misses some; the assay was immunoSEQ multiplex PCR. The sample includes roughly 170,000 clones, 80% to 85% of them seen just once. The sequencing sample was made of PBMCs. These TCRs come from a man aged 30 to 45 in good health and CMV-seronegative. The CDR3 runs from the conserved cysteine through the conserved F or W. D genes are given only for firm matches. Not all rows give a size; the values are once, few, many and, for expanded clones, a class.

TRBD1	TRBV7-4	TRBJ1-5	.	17	TGTGCCAGCAGCTTACCGTCCGGGACAGGGACTAATCAGCCCCAGCATTTT	CASSLPSGTGTNQPQHF
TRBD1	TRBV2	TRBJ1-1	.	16	TGTGCCAGCAGAGTTGGGACAGGCAGGCCGAACACTGAAGCTTTCTTT	CASRVGTGRPNTEAFF
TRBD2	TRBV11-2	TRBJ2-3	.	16	TGTGCCAGCAGCTTAGGCAGCGGGAGGCGCACAGATACGCAGTATTTT	CASSLGSGRRTDTQYF
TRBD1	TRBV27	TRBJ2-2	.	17	TGTGCCAGCAGTTTTGTCAGCATGAAGGGGGCGACCGGGGAGCTGTTTTTT	CASSFVSMKGATGELFF
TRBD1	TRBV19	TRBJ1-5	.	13	TGTGCCACTCCCGAACAGGGGAATCAGCCCCAGCATTTT	CATPEQGNQPQHF
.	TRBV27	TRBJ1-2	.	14	TGTGCCAGCAGCCCCACCTATAGCGGCTATGGCTACACCTTC	CASSPTYSGYGYTF
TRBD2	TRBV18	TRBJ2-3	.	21	TGTGCCAGCTCACCAAATCGTCGGCTAGCGGGGGGGCCGGATAGCACAGATACGCAGTATTTT	CASSPNRRLAGGPDSTDTQYF
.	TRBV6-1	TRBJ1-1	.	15	TGTGCCAGCAGTGAAGCGCGGGGTCTGAACTCTGAAGCTTTCTTT	CASSEARGLNSEAFF
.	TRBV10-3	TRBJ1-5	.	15	TGTGCCATCAGTGAGGACAGGTTGATTAATCAGCCCCAGCATTTT	CAISEDRLINQPQHF
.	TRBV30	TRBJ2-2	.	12	TGTGCCTGGAGCGGGATGGCCGGGGAGCTGTTTTTT	CAWSGMAGELFF
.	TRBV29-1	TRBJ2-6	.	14	TGCAGCGTTGACAGGGGATCTGGGGCCAACGTCCTGACTTTC	CSVDRGSGANVLTF
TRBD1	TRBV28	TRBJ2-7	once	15	TGTGCCAGCAGTTTATTGGGGACAGGGGCCTACGAGCAGTACTTC	CASSLLGTGAYEQYF
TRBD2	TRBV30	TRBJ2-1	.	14	TGTGCCTGGGGGACCGGGACTAGAATCCATGAGCAGTTCTTC	CAWGTGTRIHEQFF
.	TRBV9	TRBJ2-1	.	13	TGTGCCAGCAGCGTAGGACAGTTCAATGAGCAGTTCTTC	CASSVGQFNEQFF
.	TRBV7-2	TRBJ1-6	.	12	TGTGCCAGCAGCTCGCGGCATTCACCCCTCCACTTT	CASSSRHSPLHF
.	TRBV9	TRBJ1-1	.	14	TGTGCCAGCAGCGTCGACAGCCCGAACACTGAAGCTTTCTTT	CASSVDSPNTEAFF
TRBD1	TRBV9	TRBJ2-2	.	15	TGTGCCAGCAGCGAGGGACAGGCAAGATCCGGGGAGCTGTTTTTT	CASSEGQARSGELFF
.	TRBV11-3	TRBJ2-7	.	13	TGTGCCAGCAGCCCACGACAGGATCACGAGCAGTACTTC	CASSPRQDHEQYF
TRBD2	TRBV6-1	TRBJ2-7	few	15	TGTGCCAGCAGTGGGCTAGCGGGAGGGGCCGACGAGCAGTACTTC	CASSGLAGGADEQYF
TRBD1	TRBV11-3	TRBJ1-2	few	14	TGTGCCAGCAGCTTAGGGGACAGTGTCTATGGCTACACCTTC	CASSLGDSVYGYTF
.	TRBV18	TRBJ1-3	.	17	TGTGCCAGCTCACCCACAGGGAACCCTTACTCTGGAAACACCATATATTTT	CASSPTGNPYSGNTIYF
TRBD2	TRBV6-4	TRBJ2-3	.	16	TGTGCCAGCAGTGGAACTAGCGGGGCCGGCACAGATACGCAGTATTTT	CASSGTSGAGTDTQYF
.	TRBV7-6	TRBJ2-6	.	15	TGTGCCAGCAGCTCCATCATGTCTGGGGCCAACGTCCTGACTTTC	CASSSIMSGANVLTF
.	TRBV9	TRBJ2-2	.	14	TGTGCCAGCAGCTTGCAGGGGTACACCGGGGAGCTGTTTTTT	CASSLQGYTGELFF
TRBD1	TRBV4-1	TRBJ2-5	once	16	TGCGCCAGCAGCCTCAGCACGACAGGGGGCGGGGAGACCCAGTACTTC	CASSLSTTGGGETQYF
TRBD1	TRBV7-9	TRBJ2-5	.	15	TGTGCCAGCAGCTTAGATTCAGGGGGCGCGGAGACCCAGTACTTC	CASSLDSGGAETQYF
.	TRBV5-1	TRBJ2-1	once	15	TGCGCCAGCTCCCGGACTGCGGGGGCCCTCAATGAGCAGTTCTTC	CASSRTAGALNEQFF
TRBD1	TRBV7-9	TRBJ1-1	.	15	TGTGCCAGCAGCCCGTATACAGGGGCTGGCACTGAAGCTTTCTTT	CASSPYTGAGTEAFF
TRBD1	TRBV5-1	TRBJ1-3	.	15	TGCGCCAGCAGCTTGAGCAGGGGGCACGGAAACACCATATATTTT	CASSLSRGHGNTIYF
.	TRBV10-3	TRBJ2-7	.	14	TGTGCCATCAGTGAGACCTCCCCGCGGGACGAGCAGTACTTC	CAISETSPRDEQYF
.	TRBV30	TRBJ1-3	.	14	TGTGCCTGGAGTGTATCTTACTCTGGAAACACCATATATTTT	CAWSVSYSGNTIYF
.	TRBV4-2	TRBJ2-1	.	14	TGTGCCAGCAGCCAAGAATACGATGAGGATAAGCAGTTCTTC	CASSQEYDEDKQFF
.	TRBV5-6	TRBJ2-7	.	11	TGTGCCAGCAGGCAGGGTGTCGAGCAGTACTTC	CASRQGVEQYF
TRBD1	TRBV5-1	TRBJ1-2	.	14	TGCGCCAGCAGCTTGGTTGGTACAGGGGGAGGCTACACCTTC	CASSLVGTGGGYTF
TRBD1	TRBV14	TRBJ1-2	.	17	TGTGCCAGCAGCCAAGGGTTTCAGGGGGCGCGGGCCTATGGCTACACCTTC	CASSQGFQGARAYGYTF
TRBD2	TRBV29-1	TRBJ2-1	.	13	TGCAGCGTTCTAGCCCGGGGGGGGAATGAGCAGTTCTTC	CSVLARGGNEQFF
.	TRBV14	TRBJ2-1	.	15	TGTGCCAGCAGCCCCCGTGGGCGCGATCGCGATGAGCAGTTCTTC	CASSPRGRDRDEQFF
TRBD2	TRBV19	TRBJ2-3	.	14	TGTGCCAGTAGCGGACTAGCGGACACAGATACGCAGTATTTT	CASSGLADTDTQYF
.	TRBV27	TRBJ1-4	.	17	TGTGCCAGCAGTCCATTGCAAAGGGGGGGAACTAATGAAAAACTGTTTTTT	CASSPLQRGGTNEKLFF
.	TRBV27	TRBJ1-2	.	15	TGTGCCAGCTGCCGACAGGCTTTTACTAACTATGGCTACACCTTC	CASCRQAFTNYGYTF
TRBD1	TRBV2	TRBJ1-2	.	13	TGTGCCAGCAGTCGGGACAGGGATGCGGGCTACACCTTC	CASSRDRDAGYTF
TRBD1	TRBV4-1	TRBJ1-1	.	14	TGCGCCAGCAGCCTTCCGGGACAGGGGCCTGAAGCTTTCTTT	CASSLPGQGPEAFF
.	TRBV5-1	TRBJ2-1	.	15	TGCGCCAGCAGCTTGTCACAGGGTGGTTACAATGAGCAGTTCTTC	CASSLSQGGYNEQFF
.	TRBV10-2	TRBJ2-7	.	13	TGCGCCAGCAGCCCGGGACTGATCTACGAGCAGTACTTC	CASSPGLIYEQYF
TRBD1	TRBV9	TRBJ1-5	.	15	TGTGCCAGCAGCGGGACAGGGGGCCCCCTTTCGCCCCAGCATTTT	CASSGTGGPLSPQHF
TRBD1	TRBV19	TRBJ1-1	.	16	TGTGCCAGTAGTTTGCGGACAGGGAGGAAGCGGACTGAAGCTTTCTTT	CASSLRTGRKRTEAFF
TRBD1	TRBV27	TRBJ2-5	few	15	TGTGCCAGCAGTTTGGGGACAGGGTTCCAAGAGACCCAGTACTTC	CASSLGTGFQETQYF